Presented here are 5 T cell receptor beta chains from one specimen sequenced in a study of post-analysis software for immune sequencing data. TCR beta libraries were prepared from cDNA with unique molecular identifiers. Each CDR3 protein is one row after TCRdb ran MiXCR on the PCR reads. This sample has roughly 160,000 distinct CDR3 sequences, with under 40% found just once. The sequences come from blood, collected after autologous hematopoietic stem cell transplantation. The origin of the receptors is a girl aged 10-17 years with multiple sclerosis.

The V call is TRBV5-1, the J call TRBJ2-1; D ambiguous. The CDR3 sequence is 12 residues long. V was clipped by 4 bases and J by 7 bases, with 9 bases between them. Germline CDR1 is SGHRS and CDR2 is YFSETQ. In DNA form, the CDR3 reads TGCGCCAGCAGCGATGCCCTTAATGAGCAGTTCTTC. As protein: CASSDALNEQFF. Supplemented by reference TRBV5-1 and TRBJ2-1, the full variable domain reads KAGVTQTPRYLIKTRGQQVTLSCSPISGHRSVSWYQQTPGQGLQFLFEYFSETQRNKGNFPGRFSGRQFSNSRSEMNVSTLELGDSALYLCASSDALNEQFFGPGTRLTVL.

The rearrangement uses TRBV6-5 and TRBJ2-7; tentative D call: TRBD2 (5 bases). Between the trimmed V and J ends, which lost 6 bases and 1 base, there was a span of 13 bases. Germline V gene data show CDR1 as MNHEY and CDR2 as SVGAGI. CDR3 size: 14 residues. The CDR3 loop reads CASSLEDRSYEQYF. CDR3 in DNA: TGTGCCAGCAGCTTGGAGGACCGTTCCTACGAGCAGTACTTC.

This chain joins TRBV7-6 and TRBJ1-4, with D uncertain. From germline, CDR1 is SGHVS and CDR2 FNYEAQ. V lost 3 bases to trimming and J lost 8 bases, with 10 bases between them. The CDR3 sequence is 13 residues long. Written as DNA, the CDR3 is TGTGCCAGCAGCTTGAACAGCCACGAAAAACTGTTTTTT. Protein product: CASSLNSHEKLFF. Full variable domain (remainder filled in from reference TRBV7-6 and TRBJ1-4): GAGVSQSPRYKVTKRGQDVALRCDPISGHVSLYWYRQALGQGPEFLTYFNYEAQQDKSGLPNDRFSAERPEGSISTLTIQRTEQRDSAMYRCASSLNSHEKLFFGSGTQLSVL.

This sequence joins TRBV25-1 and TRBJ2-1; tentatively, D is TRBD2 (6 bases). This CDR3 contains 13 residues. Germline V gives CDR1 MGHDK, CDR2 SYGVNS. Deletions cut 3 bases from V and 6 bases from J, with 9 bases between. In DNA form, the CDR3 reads TGTGCCAGCAGTGAGGGACTGAGCAATGAGCAGTTCTTC. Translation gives CASSEGLSNEQFF.

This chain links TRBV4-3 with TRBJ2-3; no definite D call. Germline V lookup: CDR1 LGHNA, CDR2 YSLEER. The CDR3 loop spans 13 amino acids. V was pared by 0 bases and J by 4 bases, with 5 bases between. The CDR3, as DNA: TGCGCCAGCAGCCAAGATTGGGCAGATACGCAGTATTTT. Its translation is CASSQDWADTQYF.